These 15 T cell receptor beta chains share one sample of origin, sequenced in a study of control samples from healthy donors and cancer patients. The table came from immunoSEQ multiplex PCR; TCRdb's copy has only in-frame clones and leaves some out. The sample records about 61,000 clones, about 90% being singletons. Sequenced sample: PBMCs. The receptors originated from a man in his sixties with colorectal cancer.

This chain connects TRBV5-1 to TRBJ2-1; D tentatively reads TRBD1 or TRBD2 (6 bases each). V lost 0 bases to trimming and J lost 9 bases, with 13 bases between them. The CDR3 runs to 14 residues. In germline, CDR1 is SGHRS, CDR2 YFSETQ. This CDR3 reads CASSLVSGAGEQFF. The CDR3 DNA reads TGCGCCAGCAGCTTGGTCTCGGGGGCTGGTGAGCAGTTCTTC.

The chain is built from TRBV7-9 and TRBJ1-2; possible D gene TRBD1, 5 bases. Germline V gene lookup returns CDR1 SEHNR and CDR2 FQNEAQ (reference sequence). Deletions cut 5 bases from V and 6 bases from J, with 16 bases between. This CDR3 has 14 amino acids. CDR3 sequence (DNA): TGTGCCAGCAGCCCACTAGGGGTTCAGGATGGCTACACCTTC. Its protein product is CASSPLGVQDGYTF.

This chain links TRBV9 with TRBJ1-1, with D perhaps matching TRBD1 (6 bases). The V gene's germline CDR1 is SGDLS and CDR2 YYNGEE. The germline V and J ends were trimmed by 1 base and 4 bases, with 14 bases remaining between them. This CDR3 comprises 15 residues. CDR3 DNA: TGTGCCAGCAGCGTAACCACAGGGCAGGGCACTGAAGCTTTCTTT. The encoded protein is CASSVTTGQGTEAFF.

With regard to this clone: At one end, the junction sequence differs from germline, possibly due to a read error. V usage is TRBV19 and J usage is TRBJ2-7; D may correspond to TRBD1 or TRBD2 (5 bases each). The CDR3 sequence is 15 residues long. Germline loops: CDR1 LNHDA, CDR2 SQIVND (reference sequence). In DNA, the CDR3 is TGTGCCAGTAGTATAGATCTGGGACCCAGCTACGCGCAGTACTTC. This gives the protein CASSIDLGPSYAQYF. Full variable domain (missing parts from reference TRBV19 and TRBJ2-7): DGGITQSPKYLFRKEGQNVTLSCEQNLNHDAMYWYRQDPGQGLRLIYYSQIVNDFQKGDIAEGYSVSREKKESFPLTVTSAQKNPTAFYLCASSIDLGPSYAQYFGPGTRLTVT.

There are a few counts of this clone. This sequence joins TRBV28 and TRBJ2-2; D not certain. Germline CDR1 and CDR2: MDHEN and SYDVKM. The CDR3 runs 15 residues. V was cut by 7 bases and J by 3 bases, with 15 bases left in between. CDR3 region: CASNQFGAYTGELFF. The CDR3 region has the DNA TGTGCCAGCAACCAATTCGGCGCCTACACCGGGGAGCTGTTTTTT.

This chain connects TRBV5-1 to TRBJ2-5; D perhaps matches TRBD1 (5 bases). This CDR3 has 14 amino acids. Germline V gives CDR1 SGHRS, CDR2 YFSETQ. Trimming removed 3 bases at V and 5 bases at J, with 14 bases between. The DNA of the CDR3 is TGCGCCAGCAGCTCTATTCCAGGGCGTGAGACCCAGTACTTC. Its protein is CASSSIPGRETQYF.

This chain joins TRBV5-4 and TRBJ1-6; D is perhaps TRBD1 (6 bases). The CDR3 is made up of 14 amino acids. The germline CDR1 and CDR2 sequences are SGHNT and YYREEE (reference sequence). The germline V and J ends were trimmed by 4 bases and 7 bases, with 12 bases remaining between them. CDR3 nucleotides: TGTGCCAGCAGCGTGGACAGCCTCAATTCACCCCTCCACTTT. This translates into CASSVDSLNSPLHF.

The gene calls are TRBV19 and TRBJ2-7; D assignment may be TRBD1 or TRBD2 (6 bases each). The CDR3 runs 14 residues. Germline lookup yields CDR1 LNHDA and CDR2 SQIVND (reference sequence). With 2 bases removed from V and 2 bases from J, the gap between germline ends came to 10 bases. CDR3 protein: CASSIRGQTYEQYF. As DNA, the CDR3 is TGTGCCAGTAGTATACGGGGGCAAACCTACGAGCAGTACTTC. The full variable domain, rest sourced from reference TRBV19 and TRBJ2-7, is DGGITQSPKYLFRKEGQNVTLSCEQNLNHDAMYWYRQDPGQGLRLIYYSQIVNDFQKGDIAEGYSVSREKKESFPLTVTSAQKNPTAFYLCASSIRGQTYEQYFGPGTRLTVT.

The rearrangement joins TRBV19 to TRBJ1-5; D unclear. There are 14 residues in the CDR3. V was shortened by 5 bases and J by 2 bases, with 10 bases between the two germline ends. Per germline, CDR1 LNHDA and CDR2 SQIVND (reference sequence). CDR3 protein: CASSPQMGNQPQHF. DNA for the CDR3: TGTGCCAGTAGTCCCCAAATGGGCAATCAGCCCCAGCATTTT. Combining the CDR3 with reference TRBV19 and TRBJ1-5 gives the whole variable domain DGGITQSPKYLFRKEGQNVTLSCEQNLNHDAMYWYRQDPGQGLRLIYYSQIVNDFQKGDIAEGYSVSREKKESFPLTVTSAQKNPTAFYLCASSPQMGNQPQHFGDGTRLSIL.

The J gene is TRBJ1-3, the V gene TRBV5-1; D unresolved. V was cut by 0 bases and J by 0 bases, with 10 bases left in between. The CDR3 has 16 amino acids. Germline V lookup: CDR1 SGHRS, CDR2 YFSETQ. Here the CDR3 DNA reads TGCGCCAGCAGCTTGGGACATATCGGCTCTGGAAACACCATATATTTT. This translates into CASSLGHIGSGNTIYF.

V gene TRBV19 combines with J gene TRBJ1-2, with 9 bases lining up with TRBD1. The CDR3 loop spans 14 amino acids. With 4 bases clipped from V and 8 bases from J, the junction kept 8 bases outside the gene matches. Germline lookup yields CDR1 LNHDA and CDR2 SQIVND (reference sequence). The CDR3 sequence: CASSTRQGGYGYTF. DNA of the CDR3: TGTGCCAGTAGTACCCGACAGGGGGGATACGGCTACACCTTC.

V is TRBV6-6 and J is TRBJ2-2; 7 bases are shared with TRBD2. The germline V gene encodes CDR1 MNHNY and CDR2 SVGAGI (reference sequence). The CDR3 contains 14 residues. Unmatched junction bases numbered 4, after V lost 6 bases and J lost 3 bases. The CDR3 region is CASSYGLDTGELFF. CDR3 bases: TGTGCCAGCAGCTACGGACTAGACACCGGGGAGCTGTTTTTT.

This clone showed up just a few times. The J gene is TRBJ1-2, the V gene TRBV3-1 (or the pseudogene TRBV3-2); 8 bases agree with TRBD1. Germline V gene sequence: CDR1 LGHDT, CDR2 YNNKEL (reference sequence). V was pared by 1 base and J by 2 bases, with 6 bases of the junction left unmatched. The CDR3 runs to 16 residues. CDR3 sequence (DNA): TGTGCCAGCAGCCAAGTGTCACAGGGGGGGAACTATGGCTACACCTTC. Translation gives CASSQVSQGGNYGYTF.

This chain connects TRBV4-1 to TRBJ2-5, with 10 bases lining up with TRBD2. There are 17 residues in the CDR3. With 0 bases clipped from V and 5 bases from J, the junction kept 9 bases outside the gene matches. Germline values: CDR1 MGHRA, CDR2 YSYEKL. DNA of the CDR3: TGCGCCAGCAGCCAAGATCTAGCGGGGGTGCTGGGGGAGACCCAGTACTTC. This encodes CASSQDLAGVLGETQYF.

Written as DNA, the CDR3 is TGTGCCAGCAGCCAAGATTGGGGCCAAATCAGAGATACGCAGTATTTT. This sequence encodes CASSQDWGQIRDTQYF. The rearrangement links TRBV3-1 (or the pseudogene TRBV3-2) to TRBJ2-3, with D possibly being TRBD1 (5 bases). The germline CDR1 and CDR2 sequences are LGHDT and YNNKEL (reference sequence). This CDR3 contains 16 residues. The V end was cut by 0 bases, the J end by 5 bases, with 15 bases between.